These 15 T cell receptor beta chains share one sample of origin, sequenced in a study of blood T cells in healthy people across ages. A second 7 to 11 cycle PCR used barcoded and J-beta primers. TCRdb processed the 5' RACE reads anew with MiXCR; each CDR3 protein has one entry. The data hold fewer than 900,000 distinct CDR3 sequences, with roughly 43% observed a single time. The sample consisted of blood. Receptor source: a woman aged 55-70 years in good health.

J is TRBJ2-7 and V is TRBV14; 7 nucleotides match TRBD2. CDR3 length: 13 residues. Germline lookup yields CDR1 SGHDN and CDR2 FVKESK. With V trimmed by 3 bases and J by 4 bases, 3 bases remained unmatched. The CDR3 coding sequence is TGTGCCAGCAGCCAGGGGACTAAGTACGAGCAGTACTTC. Protein product: CASSQGTKYEQYF.

This clonotype was detected many times. The chain uses TRBV20-1 and TRBJ2-5, with unresolved D. Trimming took 3 bases from V and 0 from J, leaving 5 bases between them. The CDR3 spans 12 residues. Germline values: CDR1 DFQATT, CDR2 SNEGSKA (reference sequence). CDR3 loop: CSARTDQETQYF. The DNA for the CDR3 is TGCAGTGCTAGGACCGACCAAGAGACCCAGTACTTC.

This clonotype was seen a handful of times. The rearrangement joins TRBV7-9 to TRBJ2-1, with D perhaps TRBD1 or TRBD2 (5 bases each). CDR3 length equals 15 residues. The V and J ends lost 5 bases and 4 bases respectively, with 15 bases between them. CDR1 SEHNR and CDR2 FQNEAQ come from the germline V gene (reference sequence). The CDR3: CASSVPGDPYNEQFF. The DNA of the CDR3 is TGTGCCAGCAGCGTCCCCGGGGACCCTTACAATGAGCAGTTCTTC.

The V gene is TRBV28, the J gene TRBJ2-1; 7 bases are shared with TRBD1. After removal of 6 bases from V and 9 bases from J, the junction contained 14 bases not matched to a gene. Germline-derived CDR1 and CDR2 are MDHEN and SYDVKM. The CDR3 sequence is 15 residues long. CDR3 nucleotides: TGTGCCAGCAGCCCCCACACGACAGGGAGTACTGAGCAGTTCTTC. This codes for CASSPHTTGSTEQFF.

This clonotype was counted many times. The chain joins TRBV12-3 or TRBV12-4 to TRBJ2-7; possible D gene TRBD1, 5 bases. The CDR3 sequence is 14 residues long. V shed 2 bases and J shed 2 bases, with 10 bases lying between them. This CDR3 is CASSLTQGPYEQYF. The CDR3, as DNA: TGTGCCAGCAGTTTAACGCAGGGTCCCTACGAGCAGTACTTC.

A single count supports this clonotype. The V and J genes are TRBV30 and TRBJ1-6; D is ambiguous. Germline loops: CDR1 GTSNPN, CDR2 SVGIG (reference sequence). The germline V and J ends were trimmed by 0 bases and 3 bases, with 6 bases remaining between them. The CDR3 has 14 residues. CDR3 loop: CAWSVTDYNSPLHF. CDR3 sequence (DNA): TGTGCCTGGAGTGTAACGGACTATAATTCACCCCTCCACTTT.

The V and J genes are TRBV6-2 or TRBV6-3 and TRBJ1-5, with D uncertain. This CDR3 is built from 13 residues. The V gene lost 5 bases and the J gene lost 6 bases, with 11 bases spanning the gap. Per germline, CDR1 MNHEY and CDR2 SVGEGT. In DNA form, the CDR3 reads TGTGCCAGCAGTGATCCCGGGTTTCAGCCCCAGCATTTT. This sequence encodes CASSDPGFQPQHF.

This chain uses TRBV20-1 with TRBJ2-2; D is possibly TRBD1 (7 bases). Looked up from germline, CDR1 is DFQATT and CDR2 is SNEGSKA (reference sequence). Trimming shortened V by 0 bases and J by 3 bases, and 14 bases separated the two germline ends. The CDR3 length is 16 residues. Written as DNA, the CDR3 is TGCAGTGCTAGAGATTTAGGCAGGGGGGACACCGGGGAGCTGTTTTTT. It codes for CSARDLGRGDTGELFF.

CDR3 sequence reads: CASSGDSSWGIQYF. The CDR3 bases are TGTGCCAGCAGCGGGGACTCGAGTTGGGGCATTCAGTACTTC. The chain carries TRBV7-2 and TRBJ2-4, with D perhaps TRBD2 (6 bases). V was trimmed by 5 bases and J by 9 bases, leaving 17 bases between them. Per germline, CDR1 SGHTA and CDR2 FQGNSA. This CDR3 has 14 amino acids.

The chain joins TRBV11-3 to TRBJ2-3; D might be TRBD2 (7 bases). This CDR3 region has 15 residues. V lost 1 base, J lost 4 bases, and 12 bases lay in between. Germline V gene lookup returns CDR1 SGHNT and CDR2 YENEEA. The CDR3 reads CASSLAGGASDTQYF. For the CDR3, the DNA is TGTGCCAGCAGCTTAGCGGGGGGCGCGTCAGATACGCAGTATTTT.

The chain joins TRBV11-2 to TRBJ2-4; a weak D match, TRBD2 (5 bases). The J call may be faulty, since TRBJ2-7 better matches the DNA end. CDR3 length: 15 residues. The V gene's germline CDR1 is SGHAT and CDR2 FQNNGV. The CDR3 loop reads CASSLNVGEPYEQYF. In DNA, the CDR3 is TGTGCCAGCAGCTTAAACGTGGGAGAACCCTACGAGCAGTACTTC.

This clonotype was counted many times. This chain connects TRBV10-3 to TRBJ2-7; 7 bases map to TRBD1. Germline V gives CDR1 ENHRY, CDR2 SYGVKD. The V gene end was trimmed by 4 bases and the J gene end by 7 bases; junction bases not matched to a gene: 7. There are 13 residues in the CDR3. The CDR3: CAISVRDSGEQYF. The CDR3 DNA follows: TGTGCCATCAGTGTGAGGGACAGTGGTGAGCAGTACTTC.

The rearrangement joins TRBV18 to TRBJ2-5, with D possibly being TRBD1 or TRBD2 (6 bases each). Germline V lookup: CDR1 KGHSH, CDR2 LQKENI. Deletions cut 2 bases from V and 11 bases from J, with 15 bases between. The CDR3 covers 13 residues. CDR3 amino acids: CASSPDGGNEQYF. The CDR3 coding sequence is TGTGCCAGCTCACCAGACGGGGGCAATGAGCAGTACTTC. Supplemented by reference TRBV18 and TRBJ2-5, the full variable domain reads NAGVMQNPRHLVRRRGQEARLRCSPMKGHSHVYWYRQLPEEGLKFMVYLQKENIIDESGMPKERFSAEFPKEGPSILRIQQVVRGDSAAYFCASSPDGGNEQYFGPGTRLLVL.

There are many counts of this clonotype. This chain links TRBV7-2 with TRBJ1-1; 8 positions agree with TRBD1. With 6 bases clipped from V and 8 bases from J, the junction kept 5 bases outside the gene matches. From germline, CDR1 is SGHTA and CDR2 FQGNSA. The CDR3 runs to 12 residues. CDR3 region: CASSYRQGEAFF. CDR3 in DNA: TGTGCCAGCAGTTACCGACAGGGGGAAGCTTTCTTT.

The chain has TRBV28 and TRBJ1-1, with D maybe TRBD1 (5 bases). This CDR3 has 15 residues. Germline V gene lookup returns CDR1 MDHEN and CDR2 SYDVKM. Trimming cost V 7 bases and J 4 bases, with 19 bases left between them. CDR3: CASNEGSLLGTEAFF. In nucleotides, the CDR3 is TGTGCCAGCAACGAGGGGAGTCTTCTTGGCACTGAAGCTTTCTTT.